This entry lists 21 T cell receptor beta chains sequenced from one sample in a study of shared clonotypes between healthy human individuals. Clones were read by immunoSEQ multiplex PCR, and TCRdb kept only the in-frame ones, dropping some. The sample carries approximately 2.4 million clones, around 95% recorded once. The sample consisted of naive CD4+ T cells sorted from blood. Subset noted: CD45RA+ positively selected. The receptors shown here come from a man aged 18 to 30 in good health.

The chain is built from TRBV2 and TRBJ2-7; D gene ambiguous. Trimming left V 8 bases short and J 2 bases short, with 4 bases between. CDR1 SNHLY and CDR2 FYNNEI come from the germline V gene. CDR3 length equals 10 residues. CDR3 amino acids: CASGPYEQYF. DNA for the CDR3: TGTGCCAGCGGACCCTACGAGCAGTACTTC.

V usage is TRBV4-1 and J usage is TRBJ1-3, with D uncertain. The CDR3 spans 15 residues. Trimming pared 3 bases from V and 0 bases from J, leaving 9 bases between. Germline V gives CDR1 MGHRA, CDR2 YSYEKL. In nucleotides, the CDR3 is TGCGCCAGCAGCCATCCCACGAGCTCTGGAAACACCATATATTTT. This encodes CASSHPTSSGNTIYF.

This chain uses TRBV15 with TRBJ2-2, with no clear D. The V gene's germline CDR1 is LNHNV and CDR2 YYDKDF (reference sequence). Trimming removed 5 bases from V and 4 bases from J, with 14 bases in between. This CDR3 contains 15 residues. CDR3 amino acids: CATSLNAGPTGELFF. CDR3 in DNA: TGTGCCACCAGCTTGAATGCTGGGCCCACCGGGGAGCTGTTTTTT. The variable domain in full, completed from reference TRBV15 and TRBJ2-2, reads DAMVIQNPRYQVTQFGKPVTLSCSQTLNHNVMYWYQQKSSQAPKLLFHYYDKDFNNEADTPDNFQSRRPNTSFCFLDIRSPGLGDTAMYLCATSLNAGPTGELFFGEGSRLTVL.

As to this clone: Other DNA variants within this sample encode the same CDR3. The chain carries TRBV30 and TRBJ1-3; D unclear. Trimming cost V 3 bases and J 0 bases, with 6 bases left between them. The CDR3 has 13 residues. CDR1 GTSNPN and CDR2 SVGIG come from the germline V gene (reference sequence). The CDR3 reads CAWRLSSGNTIYF. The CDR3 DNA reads TGTGCCTGGAGACTGAGCTCTGGAAACACCATATATTTT.

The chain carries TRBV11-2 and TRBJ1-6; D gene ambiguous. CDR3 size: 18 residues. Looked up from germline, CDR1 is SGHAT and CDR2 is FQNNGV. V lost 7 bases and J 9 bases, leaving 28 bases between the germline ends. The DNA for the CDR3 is TGTGCCAGCAACTGGAGGGAGTCCTCGACGTCAGATAGTTCACCCCTCCACTTT. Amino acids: CASNWRESSTSDSSPLHF.

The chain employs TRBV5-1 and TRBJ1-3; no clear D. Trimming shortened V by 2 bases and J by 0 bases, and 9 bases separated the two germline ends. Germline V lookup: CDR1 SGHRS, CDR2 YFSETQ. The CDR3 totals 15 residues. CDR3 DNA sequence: TGCGCCAGCAGCTTCGGCAGCAGCTCTGGAAACACCATATATTTT. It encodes CASSFGSSSGNTIYF.

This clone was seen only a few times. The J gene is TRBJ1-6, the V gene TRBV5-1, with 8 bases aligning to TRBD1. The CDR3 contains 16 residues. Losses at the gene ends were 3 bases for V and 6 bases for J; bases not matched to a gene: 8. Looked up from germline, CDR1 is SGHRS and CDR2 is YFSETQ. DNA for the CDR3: TGCGCCAGCAGCTCCCAAGGACAGGGAGGTAATTCACCCCTCCACTTT. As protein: CASSSQGQGGNSPLHF. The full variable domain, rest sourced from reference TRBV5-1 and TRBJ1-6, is KAGVTQTPRYLIKTRGQQVTLSCSPISGHRSVSWYQQTPGQGLQFLFEYFSETQRNKGNFPGRFSGRQFSNSRSEMNVSTLELGDSALYLCASSSQGQGGNSPLHFGNGTRLTVT.

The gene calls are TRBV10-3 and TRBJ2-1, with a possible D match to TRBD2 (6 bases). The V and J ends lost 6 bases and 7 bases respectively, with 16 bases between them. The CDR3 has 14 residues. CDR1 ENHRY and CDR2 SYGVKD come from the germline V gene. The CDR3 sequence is CAISGLGGRNEQFF. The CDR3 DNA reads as TGTGCCATCAGCGGTCTGGGGGGTCGAAATGAGCAGTTCTTC.

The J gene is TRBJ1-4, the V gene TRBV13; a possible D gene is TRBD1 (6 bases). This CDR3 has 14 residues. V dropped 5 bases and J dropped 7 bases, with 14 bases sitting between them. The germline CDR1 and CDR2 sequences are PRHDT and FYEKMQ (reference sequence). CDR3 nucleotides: TGTGCCAGCAGCCAAACAGGGATGAGTGAAAAACTGTTTTTT. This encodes CASSQTGMSEKLFF. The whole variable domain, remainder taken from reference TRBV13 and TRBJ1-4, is AAGVIQSPRHLIKEKRETATLKCYPIPRHDTVYWYQQGPGQDPQFLISFYEKMQSDKGSIPDRFSAQQFSDYHSELNMSSLELGDSALYFCASSQTGMSEKLFFGSGTQLSVL.

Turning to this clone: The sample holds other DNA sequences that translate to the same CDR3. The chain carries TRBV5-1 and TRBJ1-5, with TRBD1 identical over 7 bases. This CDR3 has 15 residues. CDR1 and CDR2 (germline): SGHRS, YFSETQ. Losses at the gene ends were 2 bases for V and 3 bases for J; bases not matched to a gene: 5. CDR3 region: CASSLGDSYNQPQHF. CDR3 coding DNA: TGCGCCAGCAGCTTAGGGGACAGCTACAATCAGCCCCAGCATTTT. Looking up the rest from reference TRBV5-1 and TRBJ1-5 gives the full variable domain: KAGVTQTPRYLIKTRGQQVTLSCSPISGHRSVSWYQQTPGQGLQFLFEYFSETQRNKGNFPGRFSGRQFSNSRSEMNVSTLELGDSALYLCASSLGDSYNQPQHFGDGTRLSIL.

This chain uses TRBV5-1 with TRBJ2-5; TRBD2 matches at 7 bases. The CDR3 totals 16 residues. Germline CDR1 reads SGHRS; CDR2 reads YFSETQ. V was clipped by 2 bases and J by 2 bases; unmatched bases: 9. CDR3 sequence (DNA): TGCGCCAGCAGCTTCGAGGGTTCGGGGGGACAAGAGACCCAGTACTTC. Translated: CASSFEGSGGQETQYF.

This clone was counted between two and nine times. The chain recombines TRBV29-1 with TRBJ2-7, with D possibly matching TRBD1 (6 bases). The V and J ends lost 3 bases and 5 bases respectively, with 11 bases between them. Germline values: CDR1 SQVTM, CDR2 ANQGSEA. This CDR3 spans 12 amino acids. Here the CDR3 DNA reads TGCAGCGTTGATACAGGGAGCCACGAGCAGTACTTC. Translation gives CSVDTGSHEQYF.

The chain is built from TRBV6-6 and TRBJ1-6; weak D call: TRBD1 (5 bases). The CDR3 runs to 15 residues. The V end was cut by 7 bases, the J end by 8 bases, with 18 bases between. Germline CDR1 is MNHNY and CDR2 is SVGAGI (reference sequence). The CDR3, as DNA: TGTGCCAGCACCCCCCGGGACGCTCGCGATTCACCCCTCCACTTT. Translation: CASTPRDARDSPLHF.

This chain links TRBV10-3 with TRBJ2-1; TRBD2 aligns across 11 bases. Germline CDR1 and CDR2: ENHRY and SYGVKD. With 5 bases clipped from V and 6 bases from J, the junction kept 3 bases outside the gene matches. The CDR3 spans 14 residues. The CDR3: CAISPGLAANEQFF. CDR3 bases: TGTGCCATCAGTCCGGGACTAGCGGCCAATGAGCAGTTCTTC.

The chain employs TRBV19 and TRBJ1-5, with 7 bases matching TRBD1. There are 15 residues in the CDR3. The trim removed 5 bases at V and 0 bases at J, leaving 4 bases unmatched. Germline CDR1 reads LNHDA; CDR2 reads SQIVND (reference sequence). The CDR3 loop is CASSRQGLSNQPQHF. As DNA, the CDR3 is TGTGCCAGTAGTCGACAGGGTCTTAGCAATCAGCCCCAGCATTTT.

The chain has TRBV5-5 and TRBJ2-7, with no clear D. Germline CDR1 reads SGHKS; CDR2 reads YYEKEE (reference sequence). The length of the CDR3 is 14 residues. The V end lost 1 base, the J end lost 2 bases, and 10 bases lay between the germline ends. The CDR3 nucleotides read TGTGCCAGCAGCTTGCCTGGGTATACCTACGAGCAGTACTTC. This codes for CASSLPGYTYEQYF.

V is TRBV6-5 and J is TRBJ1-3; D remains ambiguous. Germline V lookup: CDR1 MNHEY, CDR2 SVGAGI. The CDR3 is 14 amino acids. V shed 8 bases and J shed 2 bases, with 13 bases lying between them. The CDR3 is CASRMVSAGNTIYF. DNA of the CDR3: TGTGCCAGCCGTATGGTGTCGGCTGGAAACACCATATATTTT.

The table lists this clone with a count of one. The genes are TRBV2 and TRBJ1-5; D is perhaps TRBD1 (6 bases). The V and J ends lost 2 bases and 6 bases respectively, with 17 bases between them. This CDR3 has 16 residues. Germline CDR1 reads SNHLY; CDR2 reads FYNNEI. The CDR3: CASSESSWAGVQPQHF. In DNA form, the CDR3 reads TGTGCCAGCAGTGAATCATCGTGGGCAGGGGTTCAGCCCCAGCATTTT.

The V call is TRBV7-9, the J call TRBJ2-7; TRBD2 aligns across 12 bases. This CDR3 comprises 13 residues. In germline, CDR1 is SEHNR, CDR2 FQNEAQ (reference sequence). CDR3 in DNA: TGTGCTTTAAAGACTAGCGGGGGTTACGAGCAGTACTTC. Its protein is CALKTSGGYEQYF.

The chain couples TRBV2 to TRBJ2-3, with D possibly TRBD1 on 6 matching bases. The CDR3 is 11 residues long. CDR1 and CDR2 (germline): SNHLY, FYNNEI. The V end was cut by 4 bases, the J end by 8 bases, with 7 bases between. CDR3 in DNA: TGTGCCAGCAGTGGAGGGGGTACGCAGTATTTT. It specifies CASSGGGTQYF.

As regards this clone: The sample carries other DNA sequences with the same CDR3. CDR3 protein: CASSPNQGQETQYF. In DNA form, the CDR3 reads TGTGCCAGCTCACCGAACCAGGGCCAAGAGACCCAGTACTTC. The chain has TRBV18 and TRBJ2-5, with a weak D call TRBD1 (5 bases). The V gene's germline CDR1 is KGHSH and CDR2 LQKENI. The length of the CDR3 is 14 residues. The V end lost 3 bases, the J end lost 1 base, and 9 bases lay between the germline ends. Combining the CDR3 with reference TRBV18 and TRBJ2-5 gives the whole variable domain NAGVMQNPRHLVRRRGQEARLRCSPMKGHSHVYWYRQLPEEGLKFMVYLQKENIIDESGMPKERFSAEFPKEGPSILRIQQVVRGDSAAYFCASSPNQGQETQYFGPGTRLLVL.